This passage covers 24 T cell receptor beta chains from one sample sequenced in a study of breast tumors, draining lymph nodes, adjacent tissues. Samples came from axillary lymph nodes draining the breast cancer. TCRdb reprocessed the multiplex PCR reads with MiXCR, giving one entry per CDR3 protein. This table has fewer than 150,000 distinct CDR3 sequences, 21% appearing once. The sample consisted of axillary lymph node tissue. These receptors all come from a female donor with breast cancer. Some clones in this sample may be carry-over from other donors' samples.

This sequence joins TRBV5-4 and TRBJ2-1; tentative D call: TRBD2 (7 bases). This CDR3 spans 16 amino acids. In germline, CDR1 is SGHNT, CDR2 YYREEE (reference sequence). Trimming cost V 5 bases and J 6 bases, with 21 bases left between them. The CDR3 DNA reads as TGTGCCAGCAGAGACTGGGGGGCCGGCGGGAGCAATGAGCAGTTCTTC. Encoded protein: CASRDWGAGGSNEQFF. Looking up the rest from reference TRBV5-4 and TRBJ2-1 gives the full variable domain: ETGVTQSPTHLIKTRGQQVTLRCSSQSGHNTVSWYQQALGQGPQFIFQYYREEENGRGNFPPRFSGLQFPNYSSELNVNALELDDSALYLCASRDWGAGGSNEQFFGPGTRLTVL.

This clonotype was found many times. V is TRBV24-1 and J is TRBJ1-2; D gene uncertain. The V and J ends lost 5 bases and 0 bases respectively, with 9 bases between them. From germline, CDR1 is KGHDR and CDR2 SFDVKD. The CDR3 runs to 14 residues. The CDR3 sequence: CATSGGRANYGYTF. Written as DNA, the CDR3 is TGTGCCACCAGTGGTGGGCGAGCTAACTATGGCTACACCTTC.

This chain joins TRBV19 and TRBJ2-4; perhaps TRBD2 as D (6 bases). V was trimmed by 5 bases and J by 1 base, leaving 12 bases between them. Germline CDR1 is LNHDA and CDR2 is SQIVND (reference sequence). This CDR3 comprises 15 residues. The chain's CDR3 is CASSPMLAAKNIQYF. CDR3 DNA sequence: TGTGCCAGTAGTCCCATGCTAGCGGCCAAAAACATTCAGTACTTC. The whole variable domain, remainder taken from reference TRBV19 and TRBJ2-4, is DGGITQSPKYLFRKEGQNVTLSCEQNLNHDAMYWYRQDPGQGLRLIYYSQIVNDFQKGDIAEGYSVSREKKESFPLTVTSAQKNPTAFYLCASSPMLAAKNIQYFGAGTRLSVL.

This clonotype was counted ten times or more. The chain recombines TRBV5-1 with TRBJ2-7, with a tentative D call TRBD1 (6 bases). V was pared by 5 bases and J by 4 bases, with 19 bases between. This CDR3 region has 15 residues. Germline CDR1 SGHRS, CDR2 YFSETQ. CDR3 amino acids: CASSMSTGKGYEQYF. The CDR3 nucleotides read TGCGCCAGCAGTATGAGTACAGGGAAGGGGTACGAGCAGTACTTC.

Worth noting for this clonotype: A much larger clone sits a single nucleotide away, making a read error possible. The CDR3, as DNA: TGTGCCAGCAGTTACTCGAAGCGGGGCACAAGATCCTACGAGCAGTACTTC. It translates to CASSYSKRGTRSYEQYF. The rearrangement links TRBV6-5 to TRBJ2-7; 7 nucleotides match TRBD2. Trimming cost V 0 bases and J 1 base; bases outside gene matches: 9. The CDR3 runs 17 residues. Germline CDR1 reads MNHEY; CDR2 reads SVGAGI.

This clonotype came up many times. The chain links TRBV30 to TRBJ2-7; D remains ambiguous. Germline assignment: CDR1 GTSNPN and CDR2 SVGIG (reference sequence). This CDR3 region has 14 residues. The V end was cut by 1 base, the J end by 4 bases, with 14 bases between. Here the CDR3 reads CAWSEPYLGYEQYF. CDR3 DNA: TGTGCCTGGAGTGAACCGTATTTGGGATACGAGCAGTACTTC. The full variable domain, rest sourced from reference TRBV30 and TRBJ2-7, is SQTIHQWPATLVQPVGSPLSLECTVEGTSNPNLYWYRQAAGRGLQLLFYSVGIGQISSEVPQNLSASRPQDRQFILSSKKLLLSDSGFYLCAWSEPYLGYEQYFGPGTRLTVT.

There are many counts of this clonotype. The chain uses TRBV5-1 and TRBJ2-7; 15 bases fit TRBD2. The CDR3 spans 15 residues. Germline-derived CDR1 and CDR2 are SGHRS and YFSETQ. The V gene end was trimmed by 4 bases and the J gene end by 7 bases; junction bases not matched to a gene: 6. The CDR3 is CASSGGLAGGYEQYF. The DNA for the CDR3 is TGCGCCAGCAGCGGGGGACTAGCGGGAGGATATGAGCAGTACTTC.

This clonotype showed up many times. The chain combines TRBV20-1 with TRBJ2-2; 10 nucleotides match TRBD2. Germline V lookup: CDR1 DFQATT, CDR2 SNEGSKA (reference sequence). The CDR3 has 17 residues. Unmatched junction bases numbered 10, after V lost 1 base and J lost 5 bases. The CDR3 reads CSARAGPSGSGTGELFF. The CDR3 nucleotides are TGCAGTGCTAGAGCGGGGCCTAGCGGGAGTGGGACCGGGGAGCTGTTTTTT.

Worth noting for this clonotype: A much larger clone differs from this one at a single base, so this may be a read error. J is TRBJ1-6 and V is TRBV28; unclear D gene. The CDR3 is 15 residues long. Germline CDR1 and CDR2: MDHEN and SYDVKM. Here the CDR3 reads CASSLLAGDNPPLHF. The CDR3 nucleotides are TGTGCCAGCAGTTTATTGGCAGGCGATAATCCACCCCTCCACTTT.

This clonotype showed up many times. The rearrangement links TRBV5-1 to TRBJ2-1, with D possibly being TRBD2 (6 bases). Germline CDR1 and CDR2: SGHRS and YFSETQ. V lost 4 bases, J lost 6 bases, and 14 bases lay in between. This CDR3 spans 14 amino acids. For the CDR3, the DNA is TGCGCCAGCAGCCGGGGGATCCGCTTCAATGAGCAGTTCTTC. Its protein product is CASSRGIRFNEQFF.

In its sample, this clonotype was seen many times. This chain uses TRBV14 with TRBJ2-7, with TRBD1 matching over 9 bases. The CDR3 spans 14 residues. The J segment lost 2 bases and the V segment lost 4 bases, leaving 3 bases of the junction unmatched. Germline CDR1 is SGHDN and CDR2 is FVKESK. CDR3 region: CASSRDRDAYEQYF. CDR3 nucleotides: TGTGCCAGCAGCCGGGACAGGGACGCCTACGAGCAGTACTTC. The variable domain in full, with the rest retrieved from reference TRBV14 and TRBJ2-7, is EAGVTQFPSHSVIEKGQTVTLRCDPISGHDNLYWYRRVMGKEIKFLLHFVKESKQDESGMPNNRFLAERTGGTYSTLKVQPAELEDSGVYFCASSRDRDAYEQYFGPGTRLTVT.

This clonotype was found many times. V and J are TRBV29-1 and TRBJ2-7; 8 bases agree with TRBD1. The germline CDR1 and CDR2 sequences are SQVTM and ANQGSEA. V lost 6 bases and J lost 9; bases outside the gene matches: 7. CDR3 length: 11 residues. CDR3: CSVEGQEAQYF. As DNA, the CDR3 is TGCAGCGTGGAGGGACAGGAGGCGCAGTACTTC.

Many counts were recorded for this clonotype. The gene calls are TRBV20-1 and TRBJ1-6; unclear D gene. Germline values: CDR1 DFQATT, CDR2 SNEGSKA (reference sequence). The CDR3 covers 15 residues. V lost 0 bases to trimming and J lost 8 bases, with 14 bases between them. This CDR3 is CSARDQSFRDSPLHF. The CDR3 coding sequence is TGCAGTGCTAGAGATCAGTCTTTTCGGGATTCACCCCTCCACTTT.

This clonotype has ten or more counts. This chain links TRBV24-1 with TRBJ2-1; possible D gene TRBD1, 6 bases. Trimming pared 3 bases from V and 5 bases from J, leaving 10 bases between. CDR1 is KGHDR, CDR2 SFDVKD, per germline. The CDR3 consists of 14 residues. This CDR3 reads CATSDINRDNEQFF. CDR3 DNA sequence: TGTGCCACCAGTGATATTAACAGGGACAATGAGCAGTTCTTC.

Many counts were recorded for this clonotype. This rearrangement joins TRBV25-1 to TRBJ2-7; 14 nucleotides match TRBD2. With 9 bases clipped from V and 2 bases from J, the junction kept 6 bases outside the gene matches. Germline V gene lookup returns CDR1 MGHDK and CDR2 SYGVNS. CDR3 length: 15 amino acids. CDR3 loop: CASREGLAGAYEQYF. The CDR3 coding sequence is TGTGCCAGTCGGGAGGGACTAGCGGGAGCCTACGAGCAGTACTTC.

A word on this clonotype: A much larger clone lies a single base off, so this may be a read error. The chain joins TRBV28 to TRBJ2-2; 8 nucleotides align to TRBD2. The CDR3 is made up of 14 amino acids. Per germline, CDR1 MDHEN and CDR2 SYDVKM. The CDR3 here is CASSLRGGTGEPFF. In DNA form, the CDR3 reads TGTGCCAGCAGTTTGCGCGGGGGGACCGGGGAGCCGTTTTTT.

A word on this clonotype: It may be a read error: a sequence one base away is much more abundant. This CDR3 reads CASGSGGNTDTQYF. Here the CDR3 DNA reads TGTGCCAGCGGCTCCGGGGGAAACACAGATACGCAGTATTTT. This chain uses TRBV7-9 with TRBJ2-3, with D tentatively TRBD2 (6 bases). V was pared by 8 bases and J by 2 bases, with 14 bases between. Germline V gives CDR1 SEHNR, CDR2 FQNEAQ (reference sequence). The CDR3 contains 14 residues.

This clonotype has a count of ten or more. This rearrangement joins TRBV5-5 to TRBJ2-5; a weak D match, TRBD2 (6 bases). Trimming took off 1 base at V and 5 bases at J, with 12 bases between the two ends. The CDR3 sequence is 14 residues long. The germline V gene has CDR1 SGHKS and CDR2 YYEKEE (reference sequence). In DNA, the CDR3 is TGTGCCAGCAGCTTGTTTCCGGGGGTGGAGACCCAGTACTTC. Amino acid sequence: CASSLFPGVETQYF. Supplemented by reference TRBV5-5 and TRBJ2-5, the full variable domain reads DAGVTQSPTHLIKTRGQQVTLRCSPISGHKSVSWYQQVLGQGPQFIFQYYEKEERGRGNFPDRFSARQFPNYSSELNVNALLLGDSALYLCASSLFPGVETQYFGPGTRLLVL.

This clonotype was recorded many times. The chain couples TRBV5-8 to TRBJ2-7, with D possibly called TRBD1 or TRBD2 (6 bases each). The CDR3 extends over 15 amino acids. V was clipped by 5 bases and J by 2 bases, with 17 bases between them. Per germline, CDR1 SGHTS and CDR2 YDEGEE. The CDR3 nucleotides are TGTGCCAGCAGGAGTGAGGGGGGCCGCACCTACGAGCAGTACTTC. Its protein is CASRSEGGRTYEQYF.

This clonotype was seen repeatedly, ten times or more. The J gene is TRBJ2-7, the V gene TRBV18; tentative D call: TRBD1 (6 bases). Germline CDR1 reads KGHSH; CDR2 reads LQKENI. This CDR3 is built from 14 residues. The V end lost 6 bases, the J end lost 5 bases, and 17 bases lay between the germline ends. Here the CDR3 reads CASSGGGDLHEQYF. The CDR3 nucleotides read TGTGCCAGCTCCGGTGGGGGCGACTTGCACGAGCAGTACTTC.

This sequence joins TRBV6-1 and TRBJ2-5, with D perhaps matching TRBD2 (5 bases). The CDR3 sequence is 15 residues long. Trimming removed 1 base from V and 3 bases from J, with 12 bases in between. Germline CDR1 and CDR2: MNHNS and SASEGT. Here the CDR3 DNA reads TGTGCCAGCAGTGAAGGTCTGGCAGCGGAAGAGACCCAGTACTTC. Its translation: CASSEGLAAEETQYF.

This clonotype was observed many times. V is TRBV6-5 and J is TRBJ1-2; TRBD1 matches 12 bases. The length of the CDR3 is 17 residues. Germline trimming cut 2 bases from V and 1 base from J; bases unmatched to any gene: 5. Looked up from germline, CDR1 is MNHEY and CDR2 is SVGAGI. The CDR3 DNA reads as TGTGCCAGCAGTTACCGGGACAGGGGGCCAATTAACTATGGCTACACCTTC. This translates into CASSYRDRGPINYGYTF.

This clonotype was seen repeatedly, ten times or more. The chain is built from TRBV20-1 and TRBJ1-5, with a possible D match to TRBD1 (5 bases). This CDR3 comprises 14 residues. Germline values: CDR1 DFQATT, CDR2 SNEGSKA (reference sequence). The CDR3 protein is CSALTGGSNQPQHF. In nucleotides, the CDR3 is TGCAGCGCCCTAACAGGTGGTAGCAATCAGCCCCAGCATTTT.

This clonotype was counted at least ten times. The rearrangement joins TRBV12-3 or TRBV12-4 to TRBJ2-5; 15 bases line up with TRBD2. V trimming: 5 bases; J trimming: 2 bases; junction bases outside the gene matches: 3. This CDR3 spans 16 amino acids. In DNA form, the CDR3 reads TGTGCCAGCAGTCTGGGACTAGCGGGAGGACAAGAGACCCAGTACTTC. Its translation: CASSLGLAGGQETQYF.